Below, 20 T cell receptor beta chains from the same sample are listed, as sequenced in a study of radiotherapy plus CTLA-4 blockade in lung cancer. TCRdb's table, derived via immunoSEQ multiplex PCR, lists solely in-frame clones and lacks some. The table lists around 120,000 clones, 65% to 85% of them singletons, with roughly 5.3% in the top ten. The material was peripheral blood, obtained from a patient treated with radiotherapy plus ipilimumab. All receptors derive from a human donor with non-small cell lung cancer who had a partial response to radiotherapy plus ipilimumab.

J is TRBJ2-1 and V is TRBV9, with D perhaps TRBD2 (6 bases). The CDR3 runs 17 residues. Trimming left V 3 bases short and J 4 bases short, with 20 bases between. Germline loops: CDR1 SGDLS, CDR2 YYNGEE. CDR3 sequence: CASSEERRGLTYNEQFF. The CDR3 DNA follows: TGTGCCAGCAGCGAGGAACGTAGGGGACTGACTTACAATGAGCAGTTCTTC.

The chain combines TRBV2 with TRBJ2-5, with 11 bases that match TRBD2. The CDR3 length is 14 residues. The V gene end was trimmed by 6 bases and the J gene end by 5 bases; junction bases not matched to a gene: 5. Germline CDR1 reads SNHLY; CDR2 reads FYNNEI. The CDR3 reads CASSPTSGKETQYF. Here the CDR3 DNA reads TGTGCCAGCAGCCCGACTAGCGGGAAGGAGACCCAGTACTTC.

By share, this clone counts as medium-sized. The V and J genes are TRBV7-9 and TRBJ2-2; possible D gene TRBD1, 6 bases. CDR1 is SEHNR, CDR2 FQNEAQ, per germline (reference sequence). The CDR3 has 17 residues. V lost 5 bases and J lost 5, with 21 bases in between. CDR3 DNA: TGTGCCAGCAGCCACTCGACGGACAGCCGAGGGACCGGGGAGCTGTTTTTT. Its translation is CASSHSTDSRGTGELFF.

The CDR3 DNA reads TGTGCCTGGAGTGCCCCTAGCGGACCCTACGAGCAGTACTTC. Its protein product is CAWSAPSGPYEQYF. The gene calls are TRBV30 and TRBJ2-7; 7 bases match TRBD2. The CDR3 extends over 14 amino acids. V shed 1 base and J 2 bases; nucleotides not matched to a gene: 5. Germline V CDR1 and CDR2: GTSNPN, SVGIG (reference sequence).

The J gene is TRBJ2-1, the V gene TRBV30, with D perhaps matching TRBD2 (5 bases). The ends were cut back, 0 bases at V and 11 bases at J, with 8 bases in the middle. The CDR3 is 11 residues long. The germline CDR1 and CDR2 sequences are GTSNPN and SVGIG (reference sequence). This CDR3 reads CAWSVAEKQFF. CDR3 in DNA: TGTGCCTGGAGTGTAGCGGAAAAGCAGTTCTTC. Full variable domain (outside the CDR3, taken from reference TRBV30 and TRBJ2-1): SQTIHQWPATLVQPVGSPLSLECTVEGTSNPNLYWYRQAAGRGLQLLFYSVGIGQISSEVPQNLSASRPQDRQFILSSKKLLLSDSGFYLCAWSVAEKQFFGPGTRLTVL.

The chain uses TRBV7-2 and TRBJ1-5; D not resolved. Trimming took 5 bases from V and 6 from J, leaving 14 bases between them. CDR3 size: 14 residues. The germline CDR1 and CDR2 sequences are SGHTA and FQGNSA. The CDR3 protein is CASSPPGLTQPQHF. CDR3 sequence (DNA): TGTGCCAGCAGCCCCCCGGGGTTGACTCAGCCCCAGCATTTT.

This clone occurred a few times. The chain recombines TRBV2 with TRBJ1-1, with 10 bases identical to TRBD1. The CDR3 length is 17 residues. CDR1 and CDR2 from the germline V gene are SNHLY and FYNNEI. Unmatched junction bases numbered 10, after V lost 6 bases and J lost 0 bases. The CDR3 bases are TGTGCCAGCAGCAAGACAGGGGGCACCTACATGAACACTGAAGCTTTCTTT. Amino acids: CASSKTGGTYMNTEAFF. Looking up the rest from reference TRBV2 and TRBJ1-1 gives the full variable domain: EPEVTQTPSHQVTQMGQEVILRCVPISNHLYFYWYRQILGQKVEFLVSFYNNEISEKSEIFDDQFSVERPDGSNFTLKIRSTKLEDSAMYFCASSKTGGTYMNTEAFFGQGTRLTVV.

On this clone itself: This same CDR3 is encoded by further DNA sequences in the sample. The chain employs TRBV6-1 and TRBJ1-1; D is unresolved. With 9 bases removed from V and 0 bases from J, the gap between germline ends came to 11 bases. Germline CDR1 is MNHNS and CDR2 is SASEGT. The CDR3 has 13 amino acids. The CDR3 sequence: CASSLTVNTEAFF. CDR3 nucleotide sequence: TGTGCCAGTAGCCTAACGGTGAACACTGAAGCTTTCTTT.

The CDR3 is CASSLAGQGVTDTQYF. In DNA form, the CDR3 reads TGCGCCAGCAGCTTGGCGGGACAGGGGGTGACAGATACGCAGTATTTT. V is TRBV5-1 and J is TRBJ2-3, with TRBD1 matching over 11 bases. Trimming cost V 0 bases and J 3 bases; bases outside gene matches: 3. The CDR3 is 16 amino acids. Germline V gene data show CDR1 as SGHRS and CDR2 as YFSETQ.

The chain combines TRBV5-4 with TRBJ2-7; weak D call: TRBD1 (6 bases). The germline V gene encodes CDR1 SGHNT and CDR2 YYREEE (reference sequence). CDR3 length equals 15 residues. V lost 2 bases, J lost 0 bases, and 12 bases lay in between. CDR3 in amino acids: CASSFRQGPSYEQYV. The CDR3 DNA follows: TGTGCCAGCAGCTTTAGGCAGGGGCCCTCCTACGAGCAGTACGTC.

The chain combines TRBV7-9 with TRBJ1-1; a weak D match, TRBD1 (6 bases). The ends were cut back, 6 bases at V and 5 bases at J, with 16 bases in the middle. The CDR3 is made up of 14 amino acids. From germline, CDR1 is SEHNR and CDR2 FQNEAQ (reference sequence). The CDR3 here is CASSPGQRGTEAFF. In DNA, the CDR3 is TGTGCCAGCAGTCCGGGACAAAGAGGGACTGAAGCTTTCTTT. Full variable domain (missing parts from reference TRBV7-9 and TRBJ1-1): DTGVSQNPRHKITKRGQNVTFRCDPISEHNRLYWYRQTLGQGPEFLTYFQNEAQLEKSRLLSDRFSAERPKGSFSTLEIQRTEQGDSAMYLCASSPGQRGTEAFFGQGTRLTVV.

The rearrangement joins TRBV10-3 to TRBJ2-7, with D perhaps matching TRBD1 (6 bases). Germline CDR1 reads ENHRY; CDR2 reads SYGVKD. The CDR3 is 13 amino acids. Deletions cut 8 bases from V and 2 bases from J, with 13 bases between. The CDR3 region is CAICQGITYEQYF. The CDR3 bases are TGTGCCATCTGCCAGGGGATTACCTACGAGCAGTACTTC.

The sample holds one count of this clone. This chain joins TRBV5-7 and TRBJ2-4; TRBD2 is a possible D gene (5 bases). TRBV5-7 is an ORF, and what it does is uncertain. The length of the CDR3 is 15 residues. The V end lost 1 base, the J end lost 1 base, and 9 bases lay between the germline ends. The CDR3: CASSLRGSAKNIQYF. The CDR3 DNA reads as TGTGCCAGCAGCTTGCGGGGAAGCGCCAAAAACATTCAGTACTTC.

This chain connects TRBV25-1 to TRBJ2-1; the match to TRBD1 covers 7 bases. V gave up 5 bases and J gave up 2 bases; unmatched junction bases: 3. CDR3 length equals 14 residues. Germline V lookup: CDR1 MGHDK, CDR2 SYGVNS. The CDR3 loop is CASSKGQTYNEQFF. CDR3 bases: TGTGCCAGCAGTAAGGGACAGACCTACAATGAGCAGTTCTTC.

The V call is TRBV7-9, the J call TRBJ1-4, with D perhaps matching TRBD1 (6 bases). V shed 0 bases and J shed 8 bases, with 10 bases lying between them. CDR3 length: 14 residues. The germline gives CDR1 SEHNR, CDR2 FQNEAQ (reference sequence). CDR3 protein: CASSLAVQGEKLFF. CDR3 DNA sequence: TGTGCCAGCAGCTTAGCAGTACAGGGAGAAAAACTGTTTTTT.

V and J are TRBV15 and TRBJ1-6, with no clear D. Trimming removed 0 bases at V and 4 bases at J, with 7 bases between. The germline gives CDR1 LNHNV, CDR2 YYDKDF (reference sequence). The CDR3 has 15 amino acids. CDR3 in amino acids: CATSRDRSYNSPLHF. As DNA, the CDR3 is TGTGCCACCAGCAGAGACCGCAGTTATAATTCACCCCTCCACTTT.

This CDR3 is CASSKGQRNTEAFF. The CDR3 nucleotides read TGTGCCAGCAGTAAGGGACAGAGGAACACTGAAGCTTTCTTT. The chain recombines TRBV6-6 with TRBJ1-1; 7 bases match TRBD1. Unmatched junction bases numbered 4, after V lost 5 bases and J lost 1 base. The germline V gene has CDR1 MNHNY and CDR2 SVGAGI (reference sequence). This CDR3 contains 14 residues.

The rearrangement links TRBV28 to TRBJ2-1; TRBD1 aligns across 8 bases. With 1 base clipped from V and 8 bases from J, the junction kept 10 bases outside the gene matches. The CDR3 extends over 16 amino acids. Looked up from germline, CDR1 is MDHEN and CDR2 is SYDVKM. For the CDR3, the DNA is TGTGCCAGCAGTTTATTTTCTACAGGGGGTGTGGATGAGCAGTTCTTC. It codes for CASSLFSTGGVDEQFF.

The chain uses TRBV2 and TRBJ1-1; 8 bases align to TRBD1. The CDR3 runs to 14 residues. Germline CDR1 and CDR2: SNHLY and FYNNEI. Unmatched junction bases numbered 5, after V lost 0 bases and J lost 8 bases. In nucleotides, the CDR3 is TGTGCCAGCAGTGAAGCGCAGGGGGCTGGGGAAGCTTTCTTT. Its translation is CASSEAQGAGEAFF.

The chain is built from TRBV28 and TRBJ1-3, with D unclear. The V gene's germline CDR1 is MDHEN and CDR2 SYDVKM. CDR3 size: 14 residues. V gave up 7 bases and J gave up 2 bases, with 12 bases separating them. The CDR3 bases are TGTGCCAGCATCCCTGCACAAACTGGAAACACCATATATTTT. This sequence encodes CASIPAQTGNTIYF.